A single sample gave rise to the 17 T cell receptor beta chains below, sequenced in a study of T cells in Graves' hyperthyroidism and ophthalmopathy (dated by TCRdb to between 2017 and 2020). The library relied on multiplex PCR. Instrument used: Illumina HiSeq 2000. The TCR beta CDR3 regions were amplified from the RNA transcripts. The first round of RT-PCR for the TCR CDR3 was performed with the HTBI primer set and the Qiagen OneStep RT-PCR kit. The raw public reads went through TCRdb reprocessing: fastp at Q25, MiXCR clone calling, in-frame beta chains kept. Every CDR3 protein is listed once, alongside the most common genes and DNA of its rows. Across this sample there are roughly 660,000 distinct CDR3 sequences, with 15% to 20% seen only once. The ten largest account for about 16% of the sample. Source material: blood. These receptors were obtained from a man aged 50 to 60 with Graves' hyperthyroidism.

This clonotype has just a few counts. The V gene is TRBV6-5, the J gene TRBJ2-7; 7 bases match TRBD2. With V trimmed by 2 bases and J by 7 bases, 11 bases remained unmatched. CDR3 length: 15 residues. Germline V CDR1 and CDR2: MNHEY, SVGAGI. The CDR3 nucleotides are TGTGCCAGCAGTTACGGCCCAGCGGGACTGGGGGAGCAGTACTTC. The encoded protein is CASSYGPAGLGEQYF.

Here the CDR3 DNA reads TGTGCCAGCAGTGTCAGGGGGCTTAGCAATCAGCCCCAGCATTTT. As protein: CASSVRGLSNQPQHF. The rearrangement uses TRBV6-5 and TRBJ1-5; 8 positions match TRBD1. This CDR3 region has 15 residues. Germline V CDR1 and CDR2: MNHEY, SVGAGI. V shed 5 bases, J shed 0 bases, and the junction held 3 bases outside the gene matches.

This chain uses TRBV29-1 with TRBJ2-5, with D possibly TRBD2 on 6 matching bases. The CDR3 loop spans 16 amino acids. CDR1 SQVTM and CDR2 ANQGSEA come from the germline V gene. V lost 3 bases and J lost 4, with 21 bases in between. The CDR3 bases are TGCAGCGTTGATGGAGTTACGGGAGATCTTGTAGAGACCCAGTACTTC. Its translation is CSVDGVTGDLVETQYF.

This clonotype has only a few counts. This rearrangement joins TRBV20-1 to TRBJ2-2; D gene unclear. This CDR3 is 15 amino acids long. Germline CDR1 DFQATT, CDR2 SNEGSKA (reference sequence). The germline V and J ends were trimmed by 1 base and 0 bases, with 9 bases remaining between them. The CDR3: CSARGPYANTGELFF. The DNA for the CDR3 is TGCAGTGCTAGAGGGCCTTACGCGAACACCGGGGAGCTGTTTTTT.

This clonotype was found many times. The chain carries TRBV28 and TRBJ2-7, with a possible D match to TRBD2 (5 bases). V was cut by 10 bases and J by 6 bases, with 19 bases left in between. There are 13 residues in the CDR3. Looked up from germline, CDR1 is MDHEN and CDR2 is SYDVKM. CDR3 amino acids: CATQDTRIFEQYF. CDR3 nucleotide sequence: TGTGCCACCCAGGATACTAGAATTTTCGAGCAGTACTTC.

Many counts were recorded for this clonotype. V usage is TRBV10-2 and J usage is TRBJ2-1, with D tentatively TRBD2 (5 bases). This CDR3 is built from 15 residues. Per germline, CDR1 WSHSY and CDR2 SAAADI. The V and J ends lost 4 bases and 0 bases respectively, with 10 bases between them. The CDR3 bases are TGCGCCAGCAGTGCTAGCTCGAGCTCCTACAATGAGCAGTTCTTC. This translates into CASSASSSSYNEQFF.

This clonotype appeared many times. The chain links TRBV29-1 to TRBJ2-1, with TRBD2 matching 7 bases. V was pared by 8 bases and J by 6 bases, with 4 bases of the junction left unmatched. The CDR3 is made up of 11 amino acids. The germline V gene encodes CDR1 SQVTM and CDR2 ANQGSEA. Here the CDR3 DNA reads TGCAGCCCCTCGGGAGGCAATGAGCAGTTCTTC. This sequence encodes CSPSGGNEQFF.

This clonotype was detected only a few times. The V and J genes are TRBV4-3 and TRBJ2-4; TRBD2 is a possible D gene (5 bases). Germline values: CDR1 LGHNA, CDR2 YSLEER. V lost 4 bases and J lost 7, with 20 bases in between. This CDR3 contains 16 residues. For the CDR3, the DNA is TGCGCCAGCAGCCGAGTGGCCTCGAGGGAGTGGAACATTCAGTACTTC. It yields the protein CASSRVASREWNIQYF.

In this sample, this clonotype turned up a few times. The chain combines TRBV6-4 with TRBJ1-1, with D unclear. The germline V gene has CDR1 MRHNA and CDR2 SNTAGT. CDR3 length: 14 residues. V was trimmed by 5 bases and J by 1 base, leaving 11 bases between them. The CDR3 DNA reads TGTGCCAGCAGTTACGGAGCCGGGAACACTGAAGCTTTCTTT. Translating it yields CASSYGAGNTEAFF.

The table lists this clonotype with many counts. V and J are TRBV5-1 and TRBJ2-5; D is possibly TRBD1 (6 bases). The CDR3 covers 13 residues. V was clipped by 2 bases and J by 7 bases, with 12 bases between them. Germline CDR1 SGHRS, CDR2 YFSETQ. The CDR3 sequence is CASSLGQRGTQYF. The CDR3 DNA sequence: TGCGCCAGCAGCTTAGGACAGAGAGGGACCCAGTACTTC.

To note about this clonotype: Since a much larger clone is just one base distant, this may be a read error. J is TRBJ1-2 and V is TRBV2; D is perhaps TRBD1 (5 bases). V gave up 8 bases and J gave up 4 bases, with 17 bases separating them. The V gene's germline CDR1 is SNHLY and CDR2 FYNNEI. This CDR3 has 14 residues. CDR3 loop: CASQTQEAGYGYTF. In DNA, the CDR3 is TGTGCCAGCCAAACACAGGAGGCAGGCTATGGCTACACCTTC.

The CDR3 is CASSLVPGAGETQYF. DNA for the CDR3: TGCGCCAGCAGCTTGGTTCCTGGGGCCGGGGAGACCCAGTACTTC. The chain has TRBV5-1 and TRBJ2-5, with D possibly matching TRBD1 (5 bases). The CDR3 is 15 residues long. V gave up 0 bases and J gave up 5 bases, with 14 bases separating them. Germline assignment: CDR1 SGHRS and CDR2 YFSETQ.

The CDR3 coding sequence is TGTGCCAGCTCACCACCGCCTAGCGGGAGGAACAATGAGCAGTTCTTC. It specifies CASSPPPSGRNNEQFF. The chain uses TRBV18 and TRBJ2-1; 11 bases agree with TRBD2. V shed 0 bases and J 5 bases; nucleotides not matched to a gene: 3. CDR3 length: 16 amino acids. The V gene's germline CDR1 is KGHSH and CDR2 LQKENI.

Ten or more counts support this clonotype. This chain connects TRBV25-1 to TRBJ2-1; the D gene is possibly TRBD1 (6 bases). CDR1 is MGHDK, CDR2 SYGVNS, per germline. The V gene lost 10 bases and the J gene lost 7 bases, with 14 bases spanning the gap. The CDR3 spans 12 residues. The CDR3 spells CATRQDRNEQFF. The CDR3 nucleotides read TGTGCCACCAGACAGGATCGGAATGAGCAGTTCTTC.

This clonotype was counted a few times. V gene TRBV7-6 combines with J gene TRBJ2-3; 14 bases map to TRBD2. CDR3 length equals 21 residues. Germline values: CDR1 SGHVS, CDR2 FNYEAQ. Unmatched junction bases numbered 16, after V lost 4 bases and J lost 1 base. Here the CDR3 reads CASSSIPGLAGEGYGTDTQYF. CDR3 DNA sequence: TGTGCCAGCAGCTCCATCCCGGGACTAGCGGGAGAAGGGTATGGCACAGATACGCAGTATTTT.

This clonotype was counted ten times or more. A read error may produce the germline difference seen at one junction end. V usage is TRBV5-1 and J usage is TRBJ1-2; D possibly corresponds to TRBD1 (5 bases). Germline CDR1 and CDR2: SGHRS and YFSETQ. CDR3 length: 14 residues. CDR3 DNA: TGCGCCAGCAGATTGGGAGGGGCAAACTATGGCTACACCTTC. It encodes CASRLGGANYGYTF.

This clonotype was detected a few times. This sequence joins TRBV16 and TRBJ1-5; TRBD1 matches 7 bases. There are 13 residues in the CDR3. The trim removed 2 bases at V and 7 bases at J, leaving 2 bases unmatched. Germline CDR1 reads KGHSY; CDR2 reads FQNENV. DNA for the CDR3: TGTGCCAGCAGCCAACCAGGGGGACAGCCCCAGCATTTT. Translating gives CASSQPGGQPQHF.